Shown below are 30 T cell receptor beta chains from a single sample sequenced in a study of T cells after yellow fever vaccination. Via MiXCR, TCRdb re-called the 5' RACE reads, giving one row per CDR3 protein. The sample has more than 95,000 distinct CDR3 sequences, roughly 6.7% seen once. This specimen was CD4+ T cells sorted from PBMCs, taken approximately 11 days after the first yellow fever vaccination. These receptors were collected from a man aged 18 to 29 who received the YFV17D yellow fever vaccine.

This clonotype was seen many times. This chain uses TRBV5-1 with TRBJ1-1; 8 bases match TRBD1. The CDR3 is made up of 15 amino acids. Germline V gene sequence: CDR1 SGHRS, CDR2 YFSETQ. J gave up 6 bases and V 5 bases, and 12 bases lay outside the gene matches. CDR3 region: CASSSRTGPVSEAFF. The CDR3 nucleotides read TGCGCCAGCAGTTCTAGGACAGGGCCGGTATCTGAAGCTTTCTTT.

This clonotype occurred many times. The rearrangement links TRBV7-2 to TRBJ1-1; D is unclear. The CDR3 is made up of 13 amino acids. The germline V gene has CDR1 SGHTA and CDR2 FQGNSA. Between the trimmed V and J ends, which lost 5 bases and 3 bases, there was a span of 10 bases. CDR3 residues: CASSPYIHTEAFF. As DNA, the CDR3 is TGTGCCAGCAGCCCTTATATCCACACTGAAGCTTTCTTT.

As for this clonotype: A much larger clone lies a single base off, so this may be a read error. The chain carries TRBV11-2 and TRBJ2-3; the D gene could be TRBD1 or TRBD2 (5 bases each). The CDR3 spans 15 residues. Germline V gene lookup returns CDR1 SGHAT and CDR2 FQNNGV. The CDR3 sequence is CASSSTNGATDTHYF. CDR3 in DNA: TGTGCCAGCAGCTCAACCAACGGGGCCACAGATACGCATTATTTT.

The sample holds a few counts of this clonotype. The gene calls are TRBV19 and TRBJ1-1, with D unclear. The CDR3 is 13 residues long. The ends were cut back, 10 bases at V and 0 bases at J, with 12 bases in the middle. CDR1 is LNHDA, CDR2 SQIVND, per germline (reference sequence). The CDR3 DNA sequence: TGTGCCACCGGTATCAACGTGAACACTGAAGCTTTCTTT. This encodes CATGINVNTEAFF.

The sample holds many counts of this clonotype. The CDR3 reads CASSPLPGQGSYEQYF. As DNA, the CDR3 is TGTGCCAGCAGTCCCCTTCCGGGACAGGGCTCCTACGAGCAGTACTTC. The chain joins TRBV12-3 or TRBV12-4 to TRBJ2-7, with 9 bases fitting TRBD1. Trimming cost V 5 bases and J 0 bases; bases outside gene matches: 8. This CDR3 region has 16 residues.

This clonotype was counted many times. The rearrangement joins TRBV5-1 to TRBJ2-7; 7 bases are shared with TRBD1. The germline V gene has CDR1 SGHRS and CDR2 YFSETQ. Unmatched junction bases numbered 11, after V lost 4 bases and J lost 4 bases. The CDR3 has 15 residues. The DNA for the CDR3 is TGCGCCAGCAGCCGTGCCCCCGAGGGGGCTTACGAGCAGTACGTC. Amino acids: CASSRAPEGAYEQYV.

This clonotype appeared many times. The V and J genes are TRBV20-1 and TRBJ1-3; 8 nucleotides align to TRBD1. The V gene's germline CDR1 is DFQATT and CDR2 SNEGSKA (reference sequence). Losses at the gene ends were 0 bases for V and 4 bases for J; bases not matched to a gene: 5. The CDR3 extends over 15 amino acids. The CDR3: CSARDRTGSGNTIYF. The CDR3 DNA follows: TGCAGTGCTAGAGATCGGACAGGGTCGGGAAACACCATATATTTT.

This clonotype was seen ten or more times. V gene TRBV7-2 combines with J gene TRBJ2-7, with D possibly called TRBD1 or TRBD2 (5 bases each). Germline lookup yields CDR1 SGHTA and CDR2 FQGNSA. The V end lost 1 base, the J end lost 2 bases, and 9 bases lay between the germline ends. The CDR3 has 14 residues. For the CDR3, the DNA is TGTGCCAGCAGCTTAGGTCCGGGGCCCTACGAGCAGTACGTC. Its translation is CASSLGPGPYEQYV.

This clonotype was observed at least ten times. This chain joins TRBV28 and TRBJ2-3; TRBD1 or TRBD2 may be the D gene (5 bases each). This CDR3 contains 15 residues. Germline loops: CDR1 MDHEN, CDR2 SYDVKM. V was pared by 8 bases and J by 3 bases, with 18 bases between. The CDR3 spells CASAGASLATDTQYF. The CDR3 coding sequence is TGTGCCAGCGCCGGGGCCTCCTTAGCAACAGATACGCAGTATTTT.

This clonotype was seen ten or more times. This sequence joins TRBV28 and TRBJ2-5; TRBD1 aligns across 11 bases. The junction had 4 bases not matched to a gene; V was cut back by 6 bases and J by 4 bases. Germline-derived CDR1 and CDR2 are MDHEN and SYDVKM. This CDR3 spans 14 amino acids. In DNA form, the CDR3 reads TGTGCCAGCAGGTGGGGGACAGGGGGAGAGACCCAGTACTTC. It translates to CASRWGTGGETQYF.

In its sample, this clonotype was seen many times. This chain joins TRBV5-6 and TRBJ2-6, with D uncertain. V was clipped by 4 bases and J by 0 bases, with 8 bases between them. Germline assignment: CDR1 SGHDT and CDR2 YYEEEE. The CDR3 loop spans 15 amino acids. Written as DNA, the CDR3 is TGTGCCAGCAGCGCCTATAGCTCTGGGGCCAACGTCCTGACTTTC. This translates into CASSAYSSGANVLTF.

In this sample, this clonotype turned up many times. This CDR3 is CASSIPGESSYEQYF. CDR3 in DNA: TGTGCCAGCAGCATCCCCGGGGAGAGCTCCTACGAGCAGTACTTC. This rearrangement joins TRBV11-2 to TRBJ2-7; weak D call: TRBD2 (5 bases). Trimming took 5 bases from V and 0 from J, leaving 14 bases between them. The CDR3 sequence is 15 residues long. CDR1 SGHAT and CDR2 FQNNGV come from the germline V gene.

Concerning this clonotype: Being one base from a much bigger clone, this may be a read error. The rearrangement links TRBV5-1 to TRBJ2-2; unclear D gene. V was clipped by 6 bases and J by 3 bases, with 12 bases between them. This CDR3 has 14 residues. CDR1 and CDR2 (germline): SGHRS, YFSETQ. The CDR3, as DNA: TGCGCCAGCATCTTTCCAGGAGACACCGGGGAGCTGTTTTTT. Residues: CASIFPGDTGELFF.

Turning to this clonotype: A single base separates this from a much larger clone, so it may be a read error. CDR3 bases: TGTGCCAGCAGTCCGATCAGGGGTTACGAGCGGTACGTC. It yields the protein CASSPIRGYERYV. The chain has TRBV9 and TRBJ2-7; D might be TRBD1 (6 bases). CDR1 and CDR2 from the germline V gene are SGDLS and YYNGEE. CDR3 length: 13 residues.

This clonotype was seen at least ten times. CDR3 loop: CASSRGPYGYTF. The CDR3 bases are TGTGCCAGCAGCCGCGGGCCCTATGGCTACACCTTC. The rearrangement uses TRBV6-2 or TRBV6-3 and TRBJ1-2; D remains unclear. V lost 6 bases and J lost 4, with 9 bases in between. CDR3 size: 12 residues. Looked up from germline, CDR1 is MNHEY and CDR2 is SVGEGT.

The table lists this clonotype with many counts. The chain combines TRBV5-1 with TRBJ2-1; a weak D match, TRBD1 (5 bases). Trimming removed 2 bases from V and 7 bases from J, with 13 bases in between. The CDR3 runs 14 residues. Germline values: CDR1 SGHRS, CDR2 YFSETQ. The DNA of the CDR3 is TGCGCCAGCAGCTTAGGGGCCATTGGGAATGAGCAGTTCTTC. It specifies CASSLGAIGNEQFF.

This clonotype has ten or more counts. This chain uses TRBV19 with TRBJ1-1; D remains unclear. The CDR3 consists of 11 residues. V lost 7 bases and J lost 1, with 4 bases in between. The germline gives CDR1 LNHDA, CDR2 SQIVND (reference sequence). The CDR3 sequence: CASIGNTEAFF. The DNA for the CDR3 is TGTGCCAGTATTGGGAACACTGAAGCTTTCTTT.

The chain employs TRBV7-9 and TRBJ2-1; the D gene could be TRBD1 or TRBD2 (5 bases each). The CDR3 totals 15 residues. V was shortened by 8 bases and J by 4 bases, with 18 bases between the two germline ends. Germline V lookup: CDR1 SEHNR, CDR2 FQNEAQ (reference sequence). Here the CDR3 reads CASGSRELRYNEQFF. The CDR3 coding sequence is TGTGCCAGCGGCTCCAGGGAGTTACGATACAATGAGCAGTTCTTC.

In this sample, this clonotype turned up many times. The V gene is TRBV18, the J gene TRBJ1-5, with TRBD1 identical over 10 bases. CDR1 is KGHSH and CDR2 is LQKENI in the germline V gene. With V trimmed by 3 bases and J by 4 bases, 3 bases remained unmatched. The length of the CDR3 is 15 residues. The CDR3 spells CASSPDRGKNQPQHF. The CDR3 DNA reads TGTGCCAGCTCACCGGACAGGGGGAAGAATCAGCCCCAGCATTTT. The full variable domain, in which reference TRBV18 and TRBJ1-5 provide the parts outside the CDR3, is NAGVMQNPRHLVRRRGQEARLRCSPMKGHSHVYWYRQLPEEGLKFMVYLQKENIIDESGMPKERFSAEFPKEGPSILRIQQVVRGDSAAYFCASSPDRGKNQPQHFGDGTRLSIL.

The chain employs TRBV7-8 and TRBJ2-7; no definite D call. The germline CDR1 and CDR2 sequences are SGHVS and FQNEAQ. The CDR3 length is 13 residues. The V and J ends lost 1 base and 0 bases respectively, with 4 bases between them. The CDR3: CASSLVSSYEQYF. In DNA form, the CDR3 reads TGTGCCAGCAGCTTAGTCAGCTCCTACGAGCAGTACTTC.

This clonotype was picked up many times. The chain employs TRBV9 and TRBJ2-7; 8 bases are shared with TRBD1. Germline CDR1 is SGDLS and CDR2 is YYNGEE. This CDR3 is 15 amino acids long. With 0 bases clipped from V and 0 bases from J, the junction kept 2 bases outside the gene matches. The CDR3, as DNA: TGTGCCAGCAGCGTAGCCGGGACAGGCTCCTACGAGCAGTACTTC. Protein sequence: CASSVAGTGSYEQYF.

This clonotype was observed at least ten times. The chain has TRBV7-3 and TRBJ2-7, with TRBD2 as a possible D gene (6 bases). The length of the CDR3 is 14 residues. CDR1 is SGHTA and CDR2 is FQGTGA in the germline V gene. The V end was cut by 2 bases, the J end by 6 bases, with 14 bases between. The CDR3 region is CASSLAGRTSEQYF. The CDR3, as DNA: TGTGCCAGCAGCTTAGCGGGGAGGACTTCCGAGCAGTACTTC. Filled out from reference TRBV7-3 and TRBJ2-7, the complete variable domain reads GAGVSQTPSNKVTEKGKYVELRCDPISGHTALYWYRQSLGQGPEFLIYFQGTGAADDSGLPNDRFFAVRPEGSVSTLKIQRTERGDSAVYLCASSLAGRTSEQYFGPGTRLTVT.

This clonotype occurred many times. The chain links TRBV12-3 or TRBV12-4 to TRBJ2-3; D gene uncertain. This CDR3 is built from 13 residues. V lost 5 bases and J lost 5, with 11 bases in between. CDR3 nucleotides: TGTGCCAGCAGTCTATTGAGAAGAGATACGCAGTATTTT. Translating gives CASSLLRRDTQYF.

Many counts were recorded for this clonotype. The V call is TRBV19, the J call TRBJ2-3, with D possibly matching TRBD2 (5 bases). Germline lookup yields CDR1 LNHDA and CDR2 SQIVND (reference sequence). There are 17 residues in the CDR3. The V end lost 4 bases, the J end lost 1 base, and 18 bases lay between the germline ends. The CDR3 coding sequence is TGTGCCAGTAGTAGTTCCGGAGGTGTTTTCGGCACAGATACGCAGTATTTT. Protein: CASSSSGGVFGTDTQYF.

This chain connects TRBV7-9 to TRBJ2-3, with no clear D. Germline-derived CDR1 and CDR2 are SEHNR and FQNEAQ (reference sequence). CDR3 length equals 11 residues. Trimming pared 6 bases from V and 5 bases from J, leaving 6 bases between. The CDR3 region has the DNA TGTGCCAGCAGGAAGGGAGATACGCAGTATTTT. This translates into CASRKGDTQYF.

The gene calls are TRBV6-2 or TRBV6-3 and TRBJ2-1; either TRBD1 or TRBD2 may supply D (6 bases each). This CDR3 is built from 15 residues. The germline V gene encodes CDR1 MNHEY and CDR2 SVGEGT. V lost 7 bases and J lost 9, with 22 bases in between. CDR3 sequence: CASTPGAGKGVEQFF. CDR3 bases: TGTGCCAGCACCCCCGGGGCGGGAAAGGGGGTTGAGCAGTTCTTC.

This clonotype was recorded many times. The CDR3 region has the DNA TGTGCCAGCAGCCCCCCAAGGAGCGGGTACTACAATGAGCAGTTCTTC. It encodes CASSPPRSGYYNEQFF. The chain combines TRBV5-4 with TRBJ2-1; weak D call: TRBD2 (6 bases). V was shortened by 4 bases and J by 3 bases, with 17 bases between the two germline ends. Per germline, CDR1 SGHNT and CDR2 YYREEE (reference sequence). The CDR3 runs to 16 residues.

This clonotype has ten or more counts. This sequence joins TRBV12-3 or TRBV12-4 and TRBJ2-3; the D gene is possibly TRBD1 (7 bases). Trimming stripped 5 bases from V and 8 bases from J, with 17 bases between. CDR3 length: 14 residues. The CDR3 DNA follows: TGTGCCAGCAGTGCGACTGAGCAGGGGGGTACGCAGTATTTT. The encoded protein is CASSATEQGGTQYF.

In its sample, this clonotype was seen many times. This chain connects TRBV5-1 to TRBJ2-1, with a weak D call TRBD2 (6 bases). CDR3 size: 13 residues. Germline V CDR1 and CDR2: SGHRS, YFSETQ. Trimming removed 5 bases at V and 10 bases at J, with 16 bases between. The CDR3: CASRPTPGEEQFF. CDR3 DNA: TGCGCCAGCAGACCCACGCCGGGGGAGGAGCAGTTCTTC. The complete variable domain, with remaining parts taken from reference TRBV5-1 and TRBJ2-1, reads KAGVTQTPRYLIKTRGQQVTLSCSPISGHRSVSWYQQTPGQGLQFLFEYFSETQRNKGNFPGRFSGRQFSNSRSEMNVSTLELGDSALYLCASRPTPGEEQFFGPGTRLTVL.

This clonotype was counted between two and nine times. This sequence joins TRBV7-2 and TRBJ2-3; 10 bases fit TRBD1. Trimming cost V 6 bases and J 8 bases; bases outside gene matches: 14. In germline, CDR1 is SGHTA, CDR2 FQGNSA. This CDR3 is built from 16 residues. Here the CDR3 reads CASSPDTGTGVPTQYF. As DNA, the CDR3 is TGTGCCAGCAGTCCTGATACCGGGACAGGGGTCCCTACGCAGTATTTT. The entire variable domain, with the rest obtained from reference TRBV7-2 and TRBJ2-3, is as follows: GAGVSQSPSNKVTEKGKDVELRCDPISGHTALYWYRQSLGQGLEFLIYFQGNSAPDKSGLPSDRFSAERTGGSVSTLTIQRTQQEDSAVYLCASSPDTGTGVPTQYFGPGTRLTVL.